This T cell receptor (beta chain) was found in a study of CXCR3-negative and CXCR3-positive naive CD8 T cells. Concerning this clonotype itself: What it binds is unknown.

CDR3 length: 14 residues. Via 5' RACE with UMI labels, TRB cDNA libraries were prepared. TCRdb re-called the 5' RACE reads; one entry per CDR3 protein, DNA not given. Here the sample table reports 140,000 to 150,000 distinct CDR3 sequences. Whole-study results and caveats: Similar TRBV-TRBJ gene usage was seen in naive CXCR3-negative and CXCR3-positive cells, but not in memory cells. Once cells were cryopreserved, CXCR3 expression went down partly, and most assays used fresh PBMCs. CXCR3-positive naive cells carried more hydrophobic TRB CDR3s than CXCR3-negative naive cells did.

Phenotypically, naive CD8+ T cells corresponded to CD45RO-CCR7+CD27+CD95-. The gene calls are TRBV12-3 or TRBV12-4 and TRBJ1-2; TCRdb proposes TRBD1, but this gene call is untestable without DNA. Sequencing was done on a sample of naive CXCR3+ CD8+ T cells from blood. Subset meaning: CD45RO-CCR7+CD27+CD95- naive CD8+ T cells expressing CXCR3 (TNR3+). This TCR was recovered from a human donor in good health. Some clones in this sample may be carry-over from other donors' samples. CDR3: CASSETGPDYGYTF.